One and the same sample provided the 32 T cell receptor beta chains below, sequenced in a study of blood T cell repertoires in COVID-19 (dated by TCRdb to 2019 to 2021). Library preparation employed the immunoSEQ multiplex PCR assay. In its TCRdb copy, this immuneACCESS table keeps in-frame sequences only and misses some clones. Where compared with another copy, unresolved V genes explain less than half of these, and the others have no known cause. The sample includes about 150,000 clones, with around four fifths observed a single time. The top ten hold around 6% of the sample. Sample: PBMCs or T cells enriched from blood (not recorded which). These receptors came from a woman in her forties or fifties who had recovered from COVID-19.

This clone has just a few counts. The chain recombines TRBV27 with TRBJ1-1; D perhaps matches TRBD1 (6 bases). Looked up from germline, CDR1 is MNHEY and CDR2 is SMNVEV (reference sequence). Between the trimmed V and J ends, which lost 4 bases and 3 bases, there was a span of 9 bases. The CDR3 loop spans 13 amino acids. DNA for the CDR3: TGTGCCAGCAGTTCGGACAGATACACTGAAGCTTTCTTT. Translation gives CASSSDRYTEAFF.

The chain has TRBV6-5 and TRBJ2-7, with D tentatively TRBD1 (6 bases). The CDR3 has 16 amino acids. Trimming pared 0 bases from V and 4 bases from J, leaving 16 bases between. Germline V lookup: CDR1 MNHEY, CDR2 SVGAGI. The CDR3 DNA sequence: TGTGCCAGCAGTTACTCATTTCGGACAGACAAGTACGAGCAGTACTTC. Translating gives CASSYSFRTDKYEQYF.

The chain carries TRBV19 and TRBJ2-1, with 8 nucleotides matching TRBD2. This CDR3 is 16 amino acids long. J lost 5 bases, V lost 4 bases, and 10 bases had no gene match. Germline CDR1 LNHDA, CDR2 SQIVND (reference sequence). This CDR3 reads CASSTWGAGGNNEQFF. In DNA form, the CDR3 reads TGTGCCAGTAGTACGTGGGGCGCGGGGGGTAACAATGAGCAGTTCTTC. Complete variable domain (other parts from reference TRBV19 and TRBJ2-1): DGGITQSPKYLFRKEGQNVTLSCEQNLNHDAMYWYRQDPGQGLRLIYYSQIVNDFQKGDIAEGYSVSREKKESFPLTVTSAQKNPTAFYLCASSTWGAGGNNEQFFGPGTRLTVL.

This chain links TRBV11-2 with TRBJ1-2, with TRBD1 as a possible D gene (6 bases). The germline V gene has CDR1 SGHAT and CDR2 FQNNGV. There are 14 residues in the CDR3. V shed 6 bases and J shed 2 bases, with 13 bases lying between them. The CDR3 DNA reads as TGTGCCAGCAGTAGTACAGGGCGGAACTATGGCTACACCTTC. Translating it yields CASSSTGRNYGYTF.

J is TRBJ1-6 and V is TRBV7-9; no reliable D call. Looked up from germline, CDR1 is SEHNR and CDR2 is FQNEAQ (reference sequence). The length of the CDR3 is 13 residues. The ends were cut back, 4 bases at V and 7 bases at J, with 8 bases in the middle. CDR3 protein: CASSSTLNSPLHF. The CDR3 region has the DNA TGTGCCAGCAGCTCGACACTGAATTCACCCCTCCACTTT.

The chain couples TRBV9 to TRBJ2-3; a weak D match, TRBD2 (6 bases). V shed 0 bases and J shed 6 bases, with 11 bases lying between them. The CDR3 runs to 14 residues. Germline assignment: CDR1 SGDLS and CDR2 YYNGEE. CDR3 region: CASSVGEVEDTQYF. The CDR3 nucleotides are TGTGCCAGCAGCGTAGGGGAGGTAGAGGATACGCAGTATTTT.

This clone has more than one count but fewer than ten. The gene calls are TRBV18 and TRBJ1-1; D gene unclear. Germline V gene data show CDR1 as KGHSH and CDR2 as LQKENI. V lost 3 bases, J lost 5 bases, and 13 bases lay in between. This CDR3 spans 14 amino acids. In DNA form, the CDR3 reads TGTGCCAGCTCACCGCGGGAGGATTTTACTGAAGCTTTCTTT. Translation gives CASSPREDFTEAFF.

The V and J genes are TRBV5-6 and TRBJ1-4, with D possibly being TRBD1 (6 bases). Germline loops: CDR1 SGHDT, CDR2 YYEEEE. The CDR3 runs to 16 residues. V shed 4 bases and J shed 0 bases, with 13 bases lying between them. The CDR3 region is CASSLTGQSTNEKLFF. CDR3 nucleotide sequence: TGTGCCAGCAGCCTGACAGGACAGTCAACTAATGAAAAACTGTTTTTT.

This chain joins TRBV28 and TRBJ2-5; D uncertain. Germline loops: CDR1 MDHEN, CDR2 SYDVKM. Trimming cost V 2 bases and J 5 bases, with 6 bases left between them. The CDR3 runs 12 residues. CDR3 protein: CASSLNGETQYF. The CDR3 DNA reads as TGTGCCAGCAGTTTAAACGGGGAGACCCAGTACTTC.

This chain connects TRBV7-2 to TRBJ2-7; 7 positions match TRBD2. The germline CDR1 and CDR2 sequences are SGHTA and FQGNSA. The V gene end was trimmed by 3 bases and the J gene end by 2 bases; junction bases not matched to a gene: 13. The CDR3 spans 17 residues. CDR3 in amino acids: CASSFDSSTSWAYEQYF. CDR3 nucleotide sequence: TGTGCCAGCAGCTTCGATAGCTCGACTAGCTGGGCCTACGAGCAGTACTTC.

The table lists this clone with a few counts. The rearrangement joins TRBV7-9 to TRBJ1-6; D might be TRBD1 (5 bases). This CDR3 is 14 amino acids long. Germline CDR1 SEHNR, CDR2 FQNEAQ (reference sequence). Trimming shortened V by 2 bases and J by 10 bases, and 12 bases separated the two germline ends. The CDR3, as DNA: TGTGCCAGCAGCTTACAGGGCTCAGGCTCACCCCTCCACTTT. Translation gives CASSLQGSGSPLHF.

V and J are TRBV7-9 and TRBJ2-5, with no clear D. In germline, CDR1 is SEHNR, CDR2 FQNEAQ (reference sequence). V was cut by 8 bases and J by 1 base, with 14 bases left in between. CDR3 length equals 14 residues. The CDR3 bases are TGTGCCAGCGTCCTAAGCGCGCTCCAAGAGACCCAGTACTTC. This translates into CASVLSALQETQYF.

This sequence joins TRBV5-5 and TRBJ1-4; D possibly corresponds to TRBD1 (5 bases). Germline CDR1 SGHKS, CDR2 YYEKEE (reference sequence). V was pared by 0 bases and J by 8 bases, with 14 bases between. This CDR3 has 15 amino acids. In DNA form, the CDR3 reads TGTGCCAGCAGCTTGGAGGCGTCAGGGAGGGAAAAACTGTTTTTT. This sequence encodes CASSLEASGREKLFF. Full variable domain (outside the CDR3, taken from reference TRBV5-5 and TRBJ1-4): DAGVTQSPTHLIKTRGQQVTLRCSPISGHKSVSWYQQVLGQGPQFIFQYYEKEERGRGNFPDRFSARQFPNYSSELNVNALLLGDSALYLCASSLEASGREKLFFGSGTQLSVL.

Comments on this clone: Other nucleotide sequences in the sample specify the same CDR3. V usage is TRBV7-9 and J usage is TRBJ1-1, with D possibly TRBD1 on 5 matching bases. This CDR3 is built from 13 residues. Looked up from germline, CDR1 is SEHNR and CDR2 is FQNEAQ (reference sequence). V was cut by 2 bases and J by 4 bases, with 8 bases left in between. CDR3 DNA: TGTGCCAGCAGCTTATCCCAGGGCACTGAAGCTTTCTTT. Translated, it gives CASSLSQGTEAFF.

A note on this clone: Other DNA sequences in the sample encode the same CDR3. This chain joins TRBV5-1 and TRBJ2-7, with 10 positions matching TRBD1. V trimming: 4 bases; J trimming: 2 bases; junction bases outside the gene matches: 3. Germline CDR1 SGHRS, CDR2 YFSETQ. The length of the CDR3 is 14 residues. The CDR3 sequence: CASSSGQGAYEQYF. The CDR3 nucleotides read TGCGCCAGCAGCAGCGGACAGGGGGCCTACGAGCAGTACTTC. Filled out from reference TRBV5-1 and TRBJ2-7, the complete variable domain reads KAGVTQTPRYLIKTRGQQVTLSCSPISGHRSVSWYQQTPGQGLQFLFEYFSETQRNKGNFPGRFSGRQFSNSRSEMNVSTLELGDSALYLCASSSGQGAYEQYFGPGTRLTVT.

The chain combines TRBV18 with TRBJ1-5; tentative D call: TRBD1 (5 bases). This CDR3 region has 13 residues. V lost 2 bases and J 5 bases, leaving 7 bases between the germline ends. Germline V gene lookup returns CDR1 KGHSH and CDR2 LQKENI. The CDR3 reads CASSPRTHQPQHF. The CDR3 DNA reads as TGTGCCAGCTCACCAAGGACACATCAGCCCCAGCATTTT.

The V gene is TRBV11-2, the J gene TRBJ1-1; D unclear. Germline-derived CDR1 and CDR2 are SGHAT and FQNNGV. V was trimmed by 1 base and J by 12 bases, leaving 9 bases between them. The CDR3 loop spans 11 amino acids. The CDR3 reads CASSLGQKPFF. The CDR3 DNA reads as TGTGCCAGCAGCTTAGGGCAGAAACCTTTCTTT.

The genes are TRBV27 and TRBJ1-1; TRBD1 aligns across 7 bases. The V gene end was trimmed by 1 base and the J gene end by 1 base; junction bases not matched to a gene: 3. Germline CDR1 reads MNHEY; CDR2 reads SMNVEV (reference sequence). This CDR3 is 15 amino acids long. The CDR3 loop reads CASSLYRGPNTEAFF. In nucleotides, the CDR3 is TGTGCCAGCAGTTTATACAGGGGCCCGAACACTGAAGCTTTCTTT.

The rearrangement joins TRBV25-1 to TRBJ2-3; maybe TRBD2 (5 bases). Germline-derived CDR1 and CDR2 are MGHDK and SYGVNS. Trimming left V 3 bases short and J 4 bases short, with 11 bases between. CDR3 length: 14 amino acids. This CDR3 reads CASSERVYADTQYF. The CDR3, as DNA: TGTGCCAGCAGTGAGAGGGTTTATGCAGATACGCAGTATTTT.

This chain joins TRBV5-1 and TRBJ1-2; D is ambiguous. Germline loops: CDR1 SGHRS, CDR2 YFSETQ. The length of the CDR3 is 15 residues. Trimming removed 0 bases from V and 0 bases from J, with 9 bases in between. In DNA form, the CDR3 reads TGCGCCAGCAGCTTGGCGGTTCCTACTAACTATGGCTACACCTTC. Protein sequence: CASSLAVPTNYGYTF.

V usage is TRBV28 and J usage is TRBJ1-2; no clear D. Germline loops: CDR1 MDHEN, CDR2 SYDVKM. This CDR3 region has 14 residues. V was clipped by 2 bases and J by 3 bases, with 10 bases between them. The CDR3 nucleotides are TGTGCCAGCAGTTTAGTTCCCCAGGACTATGGCTACACCTTC. Translated, it gives CASSLVPQDYGYTF.

The chain employs TRBV18 and TRBJ2-7; tentatively, D is TRBD2 (5 bases). The germline V gene has CDR1 KGHSH and CDR2 LQKENI. CDR3 length: 14 residues. Trimming cost V 3 bases and J 1 base, with 10 bases left between them. The CDR3 loop is CASSPRSGSYEQYF. The CDR3 DNA reads TGTGCCAGCTCACCCAGGTCGGGGTCCTACGAGCAGTACTTC.

V usage is TRBV7-9 and J usage is TRBJ2-7, with no clear D. With 1 base removed from V and 5 bases from J, the gap between germline ends came to 9 bases. The CDR3 consists of 13 residues. In germline, CDR1 is SEHNR, CDR2 FQNEAQ (reference sequence). The CDR3, as DNA: TGTGCCAGCAGCTTAGTTCAGGCCGACGAGCAGTACTTC. It is translated as CASSLVQADEQYF.

This clone was detected once. This chain joins TRBV6-5 and TRBJ1-1; D remains unclear. The CDR3 runs to 15 residues. The germline V gene encodes CDR1 MNHEY and CDR2 SVGAGI. V was trimmed by 6 bases and J by 0 bases, leaving 14 bases between them. The CDR3 coding sequence is TGTGCCAGCAGGGGTCCAACAGTGATGAACACTGAAGCTTTCTTT. Protein: CASRGPTVMNTEAFF.

Comments on this clone: Germline and junction disagree at one end, which may indicate a read error. The chain recombines TRBV5-6 with TRBJ1-2, with D tentatively TRBD1 (5 bases). CDR3 length: 13 residues. Germline CDR1 reads SGHDT; CDR2 reads YYEEEE. The CDR3, as DNA: TGTGCCAGCACCCACCGGGGGGGGTCGAGCCATCACTTC. Protein: CASTHRGGSSHHF.

The chain employs TRBV7-9 and TRBJ1-2; D is unclear. This CDR3 has 13 residues. Germline V gene data show CDR1 as SEHNR and CDR2 as FQNEAQ (reference sequence). The germline V and J ends were trimmed by 5 bases and 4 bases, with 11 bases remaining between them. Here the CDR3 DNA reads TGTGCCAGCAGCCAATTATCAGGCTATGGCTACACCTTC. It translates to CASSQLSGYGYTF.

The J gene is TRBJ1-1, the V gene TRBV3-1 (or the pseudogene TRBV3-2), with 7 nucleotides matching TRBD1. This CDR3 has 16 residues. V dropped 0 bases and J dropped 7; count of bases not matched to a gene: 11. The germline V gene encodes CDR1 LGHDT and CDR2 YNNKEL (reference sequence). The CDR3 is CASSQERWDSDHEAFF. The CDR3 bases are TGTGCCAGCAGCCAAGAGAGGTGGGACAGCGACCATGAAGCTTTCTTT.

V is TRBV27 and J is TRBJ1-6, with 7 nucleotides matching TRBD1. The J segment lost 4 bases and the V segment lost 5 bases, leaving 14 bases of the junction unmatched. Germline CDR1 and CDR2: MNHEY and SMNVEV (reference sequence). The CDR3 spans 18 residues. CDR3 sequence reads: CASSPQPNRQGYNSPLHF. DNA of the CDR3: TGTGCCAGCAGTCCCCAGCCTAATAGACAGGGTTATAATTCACCCCTCCACTTT.

This clone showed up just a few times. This sequence joins TRBV7-2 and TRBJ2-7; 11 bases are a match to TRBD2. The CDR3 has 14 amino acids. The V and J ends lost 3 bases and 3 bases, in that order; junction bases with no gene match: 1. Germline assignment: CDR1 SGHTA and CDR2 FQGNSA. In DNA, the CDR3 is TGTGCCAGCAGCTTTAGCGGGGGGGACTACGAGCAGTACGTC. The encoded protein is CASSFSGGDYEQYV.

The chain combines TRBV5-1 with TRBJ1-2; D remains ambiguous. Germline V gives CDR1 SGHRS, CDR2 YFSETQ. The CDR3 spans 14 residues. The V end lost 3 bases, the J end lost 2 bases, and 11 bases lay between the germline ends. For the CDR3, the DNA is TGCGCCAGCAGCTCCCGGGGAAGAAACTATGGCTACACCTTC. It is translated as CASSSRGRNYGYTF.

The chain has TRBV7-2 and TRBJ2-5; D perhaps matches TRBD1 (5 bases). V was pared by 4 bases and J by 2 bases, with 8 bases between. Germline CDR1 reads SGHTA; CDR2 reads FQGNSA. The CDR3 has 13 amino acids. The CDR3 sequence: CASSWQGQETQYF. In DNA form, the CDR3 reads TGTGCCAGCAGCTGGCAGGGACAAGAGACCCAGTACTTC.

The genes are TRBV14 and TRBJ2-3; 9 bases align to TRBD2. V shed 3 bases and J 5 bases; nucleotides not matched to a gene: 6. This CDR3 spans 15 amino acids. Germline values: CDR1 SGHDN, CDR2 FVKESK. The CDR3 DNA is TGTGCCAGCAGCCAGAATAGCGGGGGAGGAGATACGCAGTATTTT. This translates into CASSQNSGGGDTQYF.